The 3 T cell receptor beta chains listed next were all sequenced from one sample in a study of human T cells and chemical hapten exposure. From the RACE reads, TCRdb called clonotypes with MiXCR, one entry per CDR3 protein. Of approximately 97,000 distinct CDR3 sequences in the sample, about 8.6% were seen once. Time point denoted: healthy volunteer bleed at 2 weeks. The study extracted total RNA from unfractionated whole blood. Sample: whole blood. The receptors stem from a female donor in good health. Some clones in this sample may be carry-over from other donors' samples.

This clonotype has only a few counts. This chain joins TRBV5-1 and TRBJ2-1, with 8 bases aligning to TRBD2. The CDR3 totals 17 residues. CDR1 and CDR2 from the germline V gene are SGHRS and YFSETQ. The CDR3 region is CATFSGASGSSYNEQFF. CDR3 sequence (DNA): TGCGCTACCTTTTCCGGAGCTAGCGGGTCCTCCTACAATGAGCAGTTCTTC.

This clonotype was observed at least ten times. The V call is TRBV7-3, the J call TRBJ2-1, with TRBD2 matching over 9 bases. The CDR3 is 14 residues long. J gave up 4 bases and V 6 bases, and 4 bases lay outside the gene matches. Germline V gene lookup returns CDR1 SGHTA and CDR2 FQGTGA. Written as DNA, the CDR3 is TGTGCCAGCAGTTCTAGCGGGGCATACAATGAGCAGTTCTTC. This translates into CASSSSGAYNEQFF.

J is TRBJ2-6 and V is TRBV6-2 or TRBV6-3; a possible D gene is TRBD1 (5 bases). The CDR3 extends over 18 amino acids. CDR1 MNHEY and CDR2 SVGEGT come from the germline V gene. The V and J ends lost 0 bases and 0 bases respectively, with 12 bases between them. CDR3 region: CASSYSWTRGSGANVLTF. The CDR3 nucleotides read TGTGCCAGCAGTTACTCTTGGACAAGGGGCTCTGGGGCCAACGTCCTGACTTTC.